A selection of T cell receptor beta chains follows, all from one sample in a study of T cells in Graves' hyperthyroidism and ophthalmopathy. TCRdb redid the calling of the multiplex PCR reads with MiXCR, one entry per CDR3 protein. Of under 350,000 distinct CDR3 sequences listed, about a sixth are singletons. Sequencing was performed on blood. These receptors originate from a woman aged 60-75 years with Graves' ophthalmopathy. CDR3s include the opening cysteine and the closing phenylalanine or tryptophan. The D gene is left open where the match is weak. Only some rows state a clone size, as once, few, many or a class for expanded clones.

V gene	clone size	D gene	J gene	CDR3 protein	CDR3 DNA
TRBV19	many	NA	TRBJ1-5	CASMRGTGSSNQPQHF	TGTGCCAGTATGCGGGGCACTGGAAGTAGCAATCAGCCCCAGCATTTT
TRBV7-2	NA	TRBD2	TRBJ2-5	CASSRGLAGYQETQYF	TGTGCCAGCAGCAGGGGACTAGCGGGATACCAAGAGACCCAGTACTTC
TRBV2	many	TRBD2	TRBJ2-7	CASQDGTMSYEQYF	TGTGCCAGCCAAGACGGGACTATGAGCTACGAGCAGTACTTC
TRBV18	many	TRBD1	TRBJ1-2	CASSPRTGDGYTF	TGTGCCAGCTCACCAAGGACAGGGGACGGCTACACCTTC
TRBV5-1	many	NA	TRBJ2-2	CASSWGFNTGELFF	TGCGCCAGCAGCTGGGGTTTCAACACCGGGGAGCTGTTTTTT
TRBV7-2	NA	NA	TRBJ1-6	CASSLTVRYNSPLHF	TGTGCCAGCAGCTTAACGGTCAGGTATAATTCACCCCTCCACTTT
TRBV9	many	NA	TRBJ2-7	CASGPGGAMVYEQYF	TGTGCCAGCGGCCCTGGGGGGGCAATGGTGTACGAGCAGTACTTC
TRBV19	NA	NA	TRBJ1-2	CASASWAGDGYTF	TGTGCCAGCGCCTCGTGGGCTGGAGATGGCTACACCTTC
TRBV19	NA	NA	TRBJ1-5	CASSTAAYSNQPQHF	TGTGCCAGTAGTACGGCAGCGTATAGCAATCAGCCCCAGCATTTT
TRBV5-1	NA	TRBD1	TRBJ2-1	CASSLGRDRAGEVF	TGCGCCAGCAGCTTGGGGAGAGACAGGGCTGGCGAGGTCTTC
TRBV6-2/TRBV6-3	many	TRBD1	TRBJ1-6	CASSPPGQGTYSPLHF	TGTGCCAGCAGTCCACCCGGACAGGGGACTTATTCACCCCTCCACTTT
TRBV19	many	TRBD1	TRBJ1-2	CASSFMTGTGDGYTF	TGTGCCAGTAGTTTTATGACCGGGACAGGAGATGGCTACACCTTC
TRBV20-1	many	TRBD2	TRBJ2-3	CSAAAAGGLGSTDTQYF	TGCAGTGCCGCCGCAGCGGGGGGGCTAGGTAGCACAGATACGCAGTATTTT
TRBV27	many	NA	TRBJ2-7	CASSSASAGAKLYEQYF	TGTGCCAGCAGTTCGGCCTCGGCAGGGGCGAAACTCTACGAGCAGTACTTC
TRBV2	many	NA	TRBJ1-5	CASSDGGLGNQPQHF	TGTGCCAGCAGTGACGGGGGGTTGGGCAATCAGCCCCAGCATTTT
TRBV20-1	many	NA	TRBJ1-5	CSARAIRDGNQPQHF	TGCAGTGCTAGAGCAATCAGGGATGGAAATCAGCCCCAGCATTTT
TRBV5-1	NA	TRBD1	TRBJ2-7	CASSLTVTGNYEQYF	TGCGCCAGCAGCTTGACGGTGACAGGGAACTACGAGCAGTACTTC
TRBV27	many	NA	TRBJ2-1	CASSSGGNEQFF	TGTGCCAGCAGTTCTGGTGGGAATGAGCAGTTCTTC
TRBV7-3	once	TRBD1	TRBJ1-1	CASSQGGDANTEAFF	TGTGCCAGCAGCCAGGGGGGGGACGCGAACACTGAAGCTTTCTTT
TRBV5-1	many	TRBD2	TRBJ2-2	CASSTLAGAISGELFF	TGCGCCAGCAGCACCCTAGCGGGGGCCATCAGCGGGGAGCTGTTTTTT
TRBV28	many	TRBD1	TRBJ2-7	CASTRTGSYEQYF	TGTGCCAGCACTCGGACAGGGTCCTACGAGCAGTACTTC
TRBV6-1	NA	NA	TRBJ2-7	CASSPPRGGKRNEQYF	TGTGCCAGCAGCCCACCCAGGGGGGGAAAGCGAAACGAGCAGTACTTC
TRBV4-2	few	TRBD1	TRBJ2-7	CASSQEGDRPTYEQYF	TGTGCCAGCAGCCAAGAAGGGGACAGGCCCACCTACGAGCAGTACTTC
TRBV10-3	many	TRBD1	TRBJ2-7	CAISGLQGGEQYF	TGTGCCATCAGTGGGTTACAGGGGGGCGAGCAGTACTTC
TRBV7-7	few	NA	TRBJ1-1	CASSQQTGTEAFF	TGTGCTAGCAGCCAACAGACAGGAACTGAAGCTTTCTTT
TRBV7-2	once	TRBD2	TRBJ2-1	CASRPGLAGRSSYNEQFF	TGTGCCAGCCGACCGGGACTAGCGGGGAGAAGCTCCTACAATGAGCAGTTCTTC
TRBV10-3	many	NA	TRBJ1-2	CAISENSGGYTF	TGTGCCATCAGTGAGAATTCCGGGGGCTACACCTTC
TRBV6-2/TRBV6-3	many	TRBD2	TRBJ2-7	CASSYSTSGRYYEQYF	TGTGCCAGCAGTTACTCGACTAGCGGGAGATACTACGAGCAGTACTTC
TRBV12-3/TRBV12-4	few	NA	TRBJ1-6	CASSGPGVGPLHF	TGTGCCAGCAGCGGACCGGGAGTCGGGCCCCTCCACTTT
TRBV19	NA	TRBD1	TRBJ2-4	CASSPTWAYRGSKNIQYF	TGTGCCAGTAGCCCTACGTGGGCCTACAGGGGTTCCAAAAACATTCAGTACTTC
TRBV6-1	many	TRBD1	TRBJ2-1	CASTRGDRLDNEQFF	TGTGCCAGCACCAGAGGGGACAGGCTGGACAATGAGCAGTTCTTC
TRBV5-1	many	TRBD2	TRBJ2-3	CASSLGLAGGRSTDTQYF	TGCGCCAGCAGCTTGGGACTAGCGGGGGGTCGTAGCACAGATACGCAGTATTTT
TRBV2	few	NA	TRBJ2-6	CASSEARSSGANVLTF	TGTGCCAGCAGTGAAGCACGAAGCTCTGGGGCCAACGTCCTGACTTTC
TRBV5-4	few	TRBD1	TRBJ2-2	CASNRGPLTGELFF	TGTGCCAGCAACAGGGGACCCCTCACCGGGGAGCTGTTTTTT
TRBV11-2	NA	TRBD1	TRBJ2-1	CASSPDRANHEQFF	TGTGCCAGCAGCCCGGACAGGGCTAATCATGAGCAGTTCTTC
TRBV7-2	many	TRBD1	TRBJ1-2	CASSLGWGQGDGYTF	TGTGCCAGCAGCTTAGGTTGGGGACAGGGCGATGGCTACACCTTC
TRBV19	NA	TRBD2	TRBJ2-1	CASSIEAGLAGIYNEQFF	TGTGCCAGTAGTATAGAAGCGGGACTAGCGGGGATATACAATGAGCAGTTCTTC
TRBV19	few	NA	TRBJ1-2	CASSIHGYYGYTF	TGTGCCAGTAGTATTCACGGTTACTATGGCTACACCTTC
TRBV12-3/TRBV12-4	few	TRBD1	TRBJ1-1	CASSRTGDYTEAFF	TGTGCCAGCAGCAGGACAGGAGATTACACTGAAGCTTTCTTT
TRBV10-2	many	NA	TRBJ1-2	CASSDKPTYGYTF	TGCGCCAGCAGTGATAAACCCACCTATGGCTACACCTTC
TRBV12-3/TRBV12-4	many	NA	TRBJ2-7	CASSRHRAAYEQYF	TGTGCCAGCAGTCGACACAGGGCAGCCTACGAGCAGTACTTC
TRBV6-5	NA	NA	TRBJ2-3	CASSYSFSGFSDTQYF	TGTGCCAGCAGTTACTCGTTTAGCGGTTTCTCAGATACGCAGTATTTT
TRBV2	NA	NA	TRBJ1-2	CASGQQALYGYTF	TGTGCCAGCGGACAACAGGCGTTATATGGCTACACCTTC
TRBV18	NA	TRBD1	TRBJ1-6	CASSPRTGPNSPLHF	TGTGCCAGCTCACCACGGACAGGGCCGAATTCACCCCTCCACTTT
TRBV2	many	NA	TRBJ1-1	CASSVGHWGSKAFF	TGTGCCAGCAGTGTTGGTCACTGGGGCTCAAAAGCTTTCTTT
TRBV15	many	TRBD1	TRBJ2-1	CATQKDRVNEQFF	TGTGCCACTCAGAAGGACAGGGTCAATGAGCAGTTCTTC
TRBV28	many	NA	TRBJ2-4	CASSLRGRRDIQYF	TGTGCCAGCAGTTTAAGAGGGCGGAGGGACATTCAGTACTTC
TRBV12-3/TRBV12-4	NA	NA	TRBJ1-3	CASIPNSGNTIYF	TGTGCCAGCATCCCCAACTCTGGAAACACCATATATTTT
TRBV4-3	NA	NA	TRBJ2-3	CASSQDQGLGTDTQYF	TGCGCCAGCAGCCAAGATCAGGGGCTGGGCACAGATACGCAGTATTTT
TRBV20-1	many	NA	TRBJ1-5	CSASGREGSTGHQPQHF	TGCAGTGCTAGTGGTCGTGAGGGGTCCACAGGTCATCAGCCCCAGCATTTT
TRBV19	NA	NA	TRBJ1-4	CASSPGPNEKLFF	TGTGCCAGTAGTCCGGGACCAAATGAAAAACTGTTTTTT
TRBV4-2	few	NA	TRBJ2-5	CASSQDGQGGTFSLYF	TGTGCCAGCAGCCAAGATGGCCAGGGTGGGACTTTCTCCTTGTACTTC
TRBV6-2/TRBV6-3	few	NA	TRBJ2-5	CASSYSRNGGWETQYF	TGTGCCAGCAGTTACTCGAGGAACGGTGGGTGGGAGACCCAGTACTTC
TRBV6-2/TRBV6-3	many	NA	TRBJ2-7	CASSYPSGRGLSYEQYF	TGTGCCAGCAGTTATCCCTCAGGACGGGGGCTATCCTACGAGCAGTACTTC
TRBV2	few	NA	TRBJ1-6	CASSENPPALHF	TGTGCCAGCAGTGAAAACCCCCCTGCCCTCCACTTT